A selection of T cell receptor beta chains follows, all from one sample in a study of human T cells and chemical hapten exposure. One entry per CDR3 protein, called by TCRdb with MiXCR from the RACE reads. The sample has about 120,000 distinct CDR3 sequences; roughly 15% are singletons. Here the sequenced sample was whole blood, taken in connection with sensitization to the hapten diphenylcyclopropenone (DPC). The receptor source for this set is a man younger than 35 with alopecia areata. Some clones in this sample may be carry-over from other donors' samples. CDR3s include the opening cysteine and the closing phenylalanine or tryptophan. D genes are given only for firm matches. Clone size is not always given. Where it is, it says once, few, many or a class for expanded clones.

CASSFATRNSPLHF	TGTGCCAGCAGCTTTGCCACTCGAAATTCACCCCTCCACTTT	TRBV7-9	14	-	many	TRBJ1-6
CASSLNRANEQFF	TGTGCCAGCAGCTTGAACCGCGCCAATGAGCAGTTCTTC	TRBV7-6	13	-	few	TRBJ2-1
CASSKPGQGWGNQPQHF	TGTGCCAGCAGTAAACCGGGACAGGGATGGGGCAATCAGCCCCAGCATTTT	TRBV6-2/TRBV6-3	17	TRBD1	many	TRBJ1-5
CASSLGGRSADTQYF	TGTGCCAGCAGCTTAGGGGGCCGGTCCGCAGATACGCAGTATTTT	TRBV7-3	15	-	few	TRBJ2-3
CASSFRTGTVNTEAFF	TGCGCCAGCAGCTTTCGTACCGGGACAGTGAACACTGAAGCTTTCTTT	TRBV5-1	16	TRBD1	-	TRBJ1-1
CASSARQDGTGELFF	TGTGCCAGCAGCGCCCGACAGGATGGCACCGGGGAGCTGTTTTTT	TRBV9	15	-	-	TRBJ2-2
CASSPRGTGANEKLFF	TGTGCCAGCAGCCCCCGTGGGACAGGGGCTAATGAAAAACTGTTTTTT	TRBV11-2	16	TRBD1	few	TRBJ1-4
CASSLYGDSSNEKLFF	TGTGCCAGCAGCTTATACGGGGATTCGTCTAATGAAAAACTGTTTTTT	TRBV5-6	16	-	few	TRBJ1-4
CASSAADTQYF	TGTGCCAGCAGTGCTGCAGATACGCAGTATTTT	TRBV2	11	-	many	TRBJ2-3
CASSLELRQVEVNVLTF	TGTGCCAGCAGCTTAGAATTGCGACAGGTAGAGGTCAACGTCCTGACTTTC	TRBV7-6	17	-	few	TRBJ2-6
CASSIPPGQVNTGELFF	TGTGCCAGTAGTATCCCCCCGGGACAGGTGAACACCGGGGAGCTGTTTTTT	TRBV19	17	TRBD1	few	TRBJ2-2
CAISGDRGSTEAFF	TGTGCCATCAGTGGTGACAGGGGGTCTACTGAAGCTTTCTTT	TRBV10-3	14	TRBD1	few	TRBJ1-1
CASDRGKYNSPLHF	TGTGCCAGCGACAGGGGTAAATATAATTCACCCCTCCACTTT	TRBV6-2/TRBV6-3	14	TRBD1	few	TRBJ1-6
CASSQGRVTEAFF	TGCGCCAGCAGCCAAGGGCGAGTGACTGAAGCTTTCTTT	TRBV4-3	13	-	-	TRBJ1-1
CASRPTSGAQETQYF	TGTGCCAGCAGACCGACTAGCGGGGCCCAAGAGACCCAGTACTTC	TRBV3-1	15	TRBD2	-	TRBJ2-5
CASSTHEQYF	TGTGCCAGCAGCACCCACGAGCAGTACTTC	TRBV5-4	10	-	-	TRBJ2-7
CASSRSMSSYNSPLHF	TGTGCCAGCAGCCGGAGCATGAGCTCCTATAATTCACCCCTCCACTTT	TRBV7-8	16	-	few	TRBJ1-6
CASSEQGAGNEQFF	TGTGCCAGCAGTGAGCAGGGAGCGGGAAATGAGCAGTTCTTC	TRBV6-4	14	TRBD2	few	TRBJ2-1
CASSQVETLAGGRNEQFF	TGCGCCAGCAGCCAAGTAGAGACGCTAGCGGGGGGGCGGAATGAGCAGTTCTTC	TRBV4-3	18	TRBD2	few	TRBJ2-1
CSVEEPLGYTF	TGCAGCGTTGAAGAACCCCTTGGCTACACCTTC	TRBV29-1	11	-	many	TRBJ1-2
CASSPRQLPTDTQYF	TGTGCCAGCAGCCCGAGACAGTTACCCACAGATACGCAGTATTTT	TRBV13	15	-	-	TRBJ2-3
CSAKGQSGETQYF	TGCAGTGCTAAAGGACAGTCGGGAGAGACCCAGTACTTC	TRBV20-1	13	-	many	TRBJ2-5
CSVYRGHGELFF	TGCAGCGTTTACAGGGGGCACGGGGAGCTGTTTTTT	TRBV29-1	12	TRBD1	-	TRBJ2-2
CASSKGTNNEQFF	TGTGCCAGCAGTAAGGGGACAAATAATGAGCAGTTCTTC	TRBV7-7	13	-	-	TRBJ2-1
CASSHRESTDTQYF	TGTGCCAGCAGCCATAGGGAGAGCACAGATACGCAGTATTTT	TRBV5-4	14	-	-	TRBJ2-3
CSATYPGQVATGELFF	TGCAGTGCAACCTACCCGGGACAGGTTGCAACCGGGGAGCTGTTTTTT	TRBV20-1	16	TRBD1	-	TRBJ2-2
CASRGQGAVNGYTF	TGTGCCAGCAGGGGACAGGGGGCGGTCAATGGCTACACCTTC	TRBV12-3/TRBV12-4	14	TRBD1	many	TRBJ1-2
CASSAFGQNTEAFF	TGTGCCAGCAGTGCCTTCGGGCAGAACACTGAAGCTTTCTTT	TRBV6-4	14	-	-	TRBJ1-1
CAISLQGATKTQYF	TGTGCCATCAGCCTACAGGGGGCCACGAAGACCCAGTACTTC	TRBV10-3	14	TRBD1	-	TRBJ2-5
CASSSRMNTEAFF	TGTGCCAGCAGCTCGCGCATGAACACTGAAGCTTTCTTT	TRBV11-2	13	-	many	TRBJ1-1
CASRHEGRTEAFF	TGTGCCAGCAGACACGAGGGGCGGACTGAAGCTTTCTTT	TRBV6-5	13	-	many	TRBJ1-1
CASRLTGDTEAFF	TGTGCCAGCAGATTGACAGGGGACACTGAAGCTTTCTTT	TRBV6-1	13	TRBD1	many	TRBJ1-1
CASSDWGYNEQFF	TGTGCCAGCAGTGATTGGGGGTACAATGAGCAGTTCTTC	TRBV2	13	-	few	TRBJ2-1
CASSQGGGRSGTQYF	TGCGCCAGCAGCCAAGGCGGGGGCCGATCTGGTACGCAGTATTTT	TRBV4-3	15	-	few	TRBJ2-3
CASSRGTSGTDTQYF	TGTGCCAGCAGTCGCGGGACTAGCGGCACAGATACGCAGTATTTT	TRBV6-2/TRBV6-3	15	TRBD2	many	TRBJ2-3
CASDPRAGQPQHF	TGTGCTAGTGATCCTCGAGCCGGGCAGCCCCAGCATTTT	TRBV12-5	13	-	-	TRBJ1-5
CAISLASSTDTQYF	TGTGCCATCAGTCTAGCGTCTAGCACAGATACGCAGTATTTT	TRBV10-3	14	-	-	TRBJ2-3
CASSIAGPKTYGYTF	TGTGCCAGTAGTATAGCCGGACCTAAGACCTATGGCTACACCTTC	TRBV19	15	-	many	TRBJ1-2
CSVGAGNSPLHF	TGCAGCGTTGGAGCAGGGAATTCACCCCTCCACTTT	TRBV29-1	12	-	-	TRBJ1-6
CASSLRRAGEAFF	TGCGCCAGCAGCCTCCGAAGGGCGGGTGAAGCTTTCTTT	TRBV4-3	13	-	few	TRBJ1-1
CASSLNSFTSSYEQYF	TGCGCCAGCAGCTTGAATTCTTTTACTTCGTCCTACGAGCAGTACTTC	TRBV5-1	16	-	-	TRBJ2-7
CASSGQIYNSPLHF	TGTGCCAGCAGCGGACAGATCTATAATTCACCCCTCCACTTT	TRBV9	14	-	few	TRBJ1-6
CTSRMGTDTQYF	TGCACCAGCAGAATGGGGACAGATACGCAGTATTTT	TRBV5-1	12	-	-	TRBJ2-3
CASSPLAGEQFF	TGTGCCAGCAGCCCTCTAGCGGGAGAGCAGTTCTTC	TRBV27	12	TRBD2	many	TRBJ2-1
CASSSRGYEQYF	TGTGCCAGCAGTTCCAGGGGTTACGAGCAGTACTTC	TRBV12-3/TRBV12-4	12	-	-	TRBJ2-7
CASSRFGGSGNTIYF	TGTGCCAGCAGTCGGTTTGGGGGGTCTGGAAACACCATATATTTT	TRBV12-3/TRBV12-4	15	-	few	TRBJ1-3
CASSSTGYLANTIYF	TGTGCCAGCAGCAGCACGGGATATCTCGCAAACACCATATATTTT	TRBV9	15	-	once	TRBJ1-3
CASSSTVADTQYF	TGTGCCAGCAGTTCAACGGTGGCAGATACGCAGTATTTT	TRBV12-3/TRBV12-4	13	-	few	TRBJ2-3
CASRGTEKVQESGNTIYF	TGTGCCAGCAGGGGGACAGAAAAAGTTCAAGAGTCTGGAAACACCATATATTTT	TRBV7-3	18	TRBD1	-	TRBJ1-3
CASSYTGQGSSYNSPLHF	TGTGCCAGCAGTTACACGGGACAGGGGAGCTCCTATAATTCACCCCTCCACTTT	TRBV6-6	18	TRBD1	few	TRBJ1-6
CASSLSGTVGTYNEQFF	TGCGCCAGCAGTTTATCAGGGACAGTTGGAACCTACAATGAGCAGTTCTTC	TRBV5-1	17	TRBD1	-	TRBJ2-1
CASSQYRGSYEQYF	TGCGCCAGCAGCCAATACAGGGGATCCTACGAGCAGTACTTC	TRBV4-3	14	TRBD1	few	TRBJ2-7
CASSLEGLPPYEQFF	TGTGCCAGCAGCTTAGAGGGACTACCCCCGTATGAGCAGTTCTTC	TRBV7-2	15	TRBD2	few	TRBJ2-1
CATGQELNTEAFF	TGTGCCACCGGACAGGAGCTGAACACTGAAGCTTTCTTT	TRBV10-3	13	TRBD1	many	TRBJ1-1
CASSYEGTAINYGNTIYF	TGTGCCAGCAGCTACGAGGGGACAGCGATAAACTATGGAAACACCATATATTTT	TRBV5-5	18	TRBD1	many	TRBJ1-3
CASSSTGTQSDTQYF	TGTGCCAGCAGCTCGACCGGGACGCAATCAGATACGCAGTATTTT	TRBV11-3	15	-	-	TRBJ2-3
CASGGANEQFF	TGTGCCAGCGGGGGGGCAAATGAGCAGTTCTTC	TRBV28	11	-	many	TRBJ2-1
CASSYQGSASTDTQYF	TGTGCCAGCAGTTACCAGGGGAGTGCTAGCACAGATACGCAGTATTTT	TRBV6-5	16	-	-	TRBJ2-3
CASSLDRPTDTQYF	TGTGCCAGCAGCTTGGACAGGCCCACAGATACGCAGTATTTT	TRBV5-6	14	-	many	TRBJ2-3